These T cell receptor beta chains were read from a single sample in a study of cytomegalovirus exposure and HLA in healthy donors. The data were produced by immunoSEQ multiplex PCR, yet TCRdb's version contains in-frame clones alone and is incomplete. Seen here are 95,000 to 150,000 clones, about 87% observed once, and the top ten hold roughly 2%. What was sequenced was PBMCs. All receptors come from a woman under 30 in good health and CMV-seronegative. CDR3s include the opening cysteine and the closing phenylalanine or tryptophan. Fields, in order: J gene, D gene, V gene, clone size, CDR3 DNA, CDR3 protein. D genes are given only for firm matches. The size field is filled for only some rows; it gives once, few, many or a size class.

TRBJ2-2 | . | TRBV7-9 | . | TGTGCCAGCAGCTCCGGGGGGGAGCTGTTTTTT | CASSSGGELFF
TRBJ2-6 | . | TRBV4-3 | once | TGCGCCAGCAGCCAAGGGGGGCCAGGGTCTGCATCTGGGGCCAACGTCCTGACTTTC | CASSQGGPGSASGANVLTF
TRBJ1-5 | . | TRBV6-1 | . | TGTGCCAGCAGTGAAGGGAGCCTCCAGACAGTTGCCCGCAATCAGCCCCAGCATTTT | CASSEGSLQTVARNQPQHF
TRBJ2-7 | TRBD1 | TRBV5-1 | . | TGCGCCAGCAGCTCGTCCGGGACAGGTGGATACGAGCAGTACTTC | CASSSSGTGGYEQYF
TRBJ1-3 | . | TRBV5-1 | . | TGCGCCAGCAGCTTGGGGCCCTTGAAACGACAGCCCGGAAACACCATATATTTT | CASSLGPLKRQPGNTIYF
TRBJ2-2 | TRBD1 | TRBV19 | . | TGTGCCAGTAACCGACAGGGGACGGCCGGGGAGCTGTTTTTT | CASNRQGTAGELFF
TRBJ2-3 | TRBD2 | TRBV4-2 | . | TGTGCCAGCAGCCAAGATACGCCCGCCAGCGGGACTAGCACAGATACGCAGTATTTT | CASSQDTPASGTSTDTQYF
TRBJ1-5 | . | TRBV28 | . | TGTGCCAGCAGAATTCTAAACGTCGGCAATCAGCCCCAGCATTTT | CASRILNVGNQPQHF
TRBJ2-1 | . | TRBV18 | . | TGTGCCAGCTCACCATATTCCGACTATCCTCCGTACAATGAGCAGTTCTTC | CASSPYSDYPPYNEQFF
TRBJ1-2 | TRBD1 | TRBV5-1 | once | TGCGCCAGCAGCCCGGGACAGGGGGCGGGTGGCTACACCTTC | CASSPGQGAGGYTF
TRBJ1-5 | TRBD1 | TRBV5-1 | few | TGCGCCAGCAGCTTGTCGGGACAGGGATTACAGCCCCAGCATTTT | CASSLSGQGLQPQHF
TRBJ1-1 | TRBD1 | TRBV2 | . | TGTGCCAGCAGCCCCGGGACAGCGATGAACACTGAAGCTTTCTTT | CASSPGTAMNTEAFF
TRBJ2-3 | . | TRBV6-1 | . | TGTGCCAGCAGTGCAAGACAGTGGGTAGACACAGATACGCAGTATTTT | CASSARQWVDTDTQYF
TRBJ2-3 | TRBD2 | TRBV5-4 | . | TGTGCCAGCAGCTTGAACGGGAGGGAGTTCACAGATACGCAGTATTTT | CASSLNGREFTDTQYF
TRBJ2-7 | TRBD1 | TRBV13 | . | TGTGCCAGCAGCTCCATTACCGGGACAGCAAGATACGAGCAGTACTTC | CASSSITGTARYEQYF
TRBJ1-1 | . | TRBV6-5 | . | TGTGCCAGCAGTTACTCGAGAGGGATCCCTGAAGCTTTCTTT | CASSYSRGIPEAFF
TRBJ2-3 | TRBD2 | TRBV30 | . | TGTGCCTGGAGTGCGGGAGGGACTAGCGGGGGCACAGATACGCAGTATTTT | CAWSAGGTSGGTDTQYF
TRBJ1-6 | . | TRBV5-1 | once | TGCGCCAGCAGCACAGATTATAATTCACCCCTCCACTTT | CASSTDYNSPLHF
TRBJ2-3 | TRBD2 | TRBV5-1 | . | TGCGCCAGCAGCTGGGGGACTAGCGGCTGGGGCACAGATACGCAGTATTTT | CASSWGTSGWGTDTQYF
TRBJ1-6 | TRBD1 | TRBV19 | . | TGTGCCAGTAGTCCTCGACAGGGGGGTAATTCACCCCTCCACTTT | CASSPRQGGNSPLHF
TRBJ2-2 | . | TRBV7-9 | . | TGTGCCAGCAGCTTAAGGGTAGCGGCCTCGAACACCGGGGAGCTGTTTTTT | CASSLRVAASNTGELFF
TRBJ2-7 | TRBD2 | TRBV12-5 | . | TGTGCTAGTGCTATGGCGGGGAGAGGGCTAGCGGGTACCTACGAGCAGTACTTC | CASAMAGRGLAGTYEQYF
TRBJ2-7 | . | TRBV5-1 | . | TGCGCCAGCAGCTTGGACACCTTCTACGAGCAGTACTTC | CASSLDTFYEQYF
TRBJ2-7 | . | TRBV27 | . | TGTGCCAGCAGTTTATCGACTCGTCCCCAGCTCCCGAACGAGCAGTACTTC | CASSLSTRPQLPNEQYF
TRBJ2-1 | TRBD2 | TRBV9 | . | TGTGCCAGCAGCGCTCGCGGGACTAGCGGGAATTACAATGAGCAGTTCTTC | CASSARGTSGNYNEQFF
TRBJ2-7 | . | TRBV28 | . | TGTGCCAGCAGTCAATTAGACCGTTTAGCCCATTACGAGCAGTACTTC | CASSQLDRLAHYEQYF